This TCR beta chain was sequenced during a study of blood T cell repertoires in COVID-19. Germline CDR1 is LGHNA and CDR2 is YSLEER. Trimming at V came to 4 bases and at J to 4 bases, leaving 13 bases not matched to a gene. The CDR3 has 16 residues. Produced via immunoSEQ multiplex PCR; TCRdb's table is partial and in-frame only. The sample shows some 300,000 clones, 70% to 90% of them seen only once. The sample comprised peripheral blood. This receptor was obtained from a man in his 70s with acute or convalescent COVID-19. This chain joins TRBV4-3 and TRBJ2-7, with 7 positions matching TRBD1. CDR3 in amino acids: CASSPRGEGAIYEQYF. The CDR3 nucleotides are TGCGCCAGCAGCCCACGGGGTGAGGGGGCGATTTACGAGCAGTACTTC.